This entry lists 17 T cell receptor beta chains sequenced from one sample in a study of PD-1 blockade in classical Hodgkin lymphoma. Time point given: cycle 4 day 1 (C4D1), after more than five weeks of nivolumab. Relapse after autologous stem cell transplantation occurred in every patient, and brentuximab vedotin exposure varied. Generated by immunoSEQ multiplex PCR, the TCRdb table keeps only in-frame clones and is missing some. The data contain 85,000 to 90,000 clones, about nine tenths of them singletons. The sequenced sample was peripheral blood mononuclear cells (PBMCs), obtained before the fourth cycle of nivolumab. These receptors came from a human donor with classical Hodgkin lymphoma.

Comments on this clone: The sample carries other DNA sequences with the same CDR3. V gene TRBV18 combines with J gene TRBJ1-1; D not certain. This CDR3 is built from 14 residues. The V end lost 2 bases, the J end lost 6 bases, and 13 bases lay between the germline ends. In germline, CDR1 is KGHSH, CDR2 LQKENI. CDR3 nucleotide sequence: TGTGCCAGCTCACCAGAGAGAGAAAGGGCTGAAGCTTTCTTT. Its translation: CASSPERERAEAFF. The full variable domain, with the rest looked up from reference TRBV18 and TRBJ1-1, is NAGVMQNPRHLVRRRGQEARLRCSPMKGHSHVYWYRQLPEEGLKFMVYLQKENIIDESGMPKERFSAEFPKEGPSILRIQQVVRGDSAAYFCASSPERERAEAFFGQGTRLTVV.

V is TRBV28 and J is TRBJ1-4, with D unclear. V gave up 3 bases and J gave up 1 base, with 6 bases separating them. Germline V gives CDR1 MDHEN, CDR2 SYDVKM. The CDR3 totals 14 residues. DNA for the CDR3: TGTGCCAGCAGTTTTAGGCTAACTAATGAAAAACTGTTTTTT. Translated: CASSFRLTNEKLFF. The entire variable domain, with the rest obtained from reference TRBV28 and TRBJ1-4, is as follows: DVKVTQSSRYLVKRTGEKVFLECVQDMDHENMFWYRQDPGLGLRLIYFSYDVKMKEKGDIPEGYSVSREKKERFSLILESASTNQTSMYLCASSFRLTNEKLFFGSGTQLSVL.

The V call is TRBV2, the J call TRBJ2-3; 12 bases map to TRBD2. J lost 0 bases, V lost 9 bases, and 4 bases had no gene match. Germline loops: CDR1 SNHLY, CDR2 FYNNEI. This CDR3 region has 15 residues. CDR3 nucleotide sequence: TGTGCCAGGACTAGCGGGGGCCCTAGCACAGATACGCAGTATTTT. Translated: CARTSGGPSTDTQYF.

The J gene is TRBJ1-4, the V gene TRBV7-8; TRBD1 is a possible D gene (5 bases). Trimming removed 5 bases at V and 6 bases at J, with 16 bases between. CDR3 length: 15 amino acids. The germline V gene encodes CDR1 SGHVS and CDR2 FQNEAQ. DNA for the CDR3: TGTGCCAGCAGCCCAGGGACCCAAGCCGATGAAAAACTGTTTTTT. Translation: CASSPGTQADEKLFF.

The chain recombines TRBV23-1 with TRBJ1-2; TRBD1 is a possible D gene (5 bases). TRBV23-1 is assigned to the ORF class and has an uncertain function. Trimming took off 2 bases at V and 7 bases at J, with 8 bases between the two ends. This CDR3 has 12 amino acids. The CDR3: CASSQGGGGYTF. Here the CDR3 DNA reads TGCGCCAGCAGTCAAGGTGGGGGTGGCTACACCTTC.

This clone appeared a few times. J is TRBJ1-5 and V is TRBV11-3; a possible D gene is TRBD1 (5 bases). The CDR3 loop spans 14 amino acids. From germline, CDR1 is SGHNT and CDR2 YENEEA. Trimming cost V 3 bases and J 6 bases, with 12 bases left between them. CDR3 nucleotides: TGTGCCAGCAGCTTTGGGGGGTATCGTCAGCCCCAGCATTTT. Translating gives CASSFGGYRQPQHF.

The CDR3 DNA is TGTGCCAGCAGCCAAGAAGACGGGCCCTTGAAGTTCCCTACCTACGAGCAGTACTTC. Amino acids: CASSQEDGPLKFPTYEQYF. The J gene is TRBJ2-7, the V gene TRBV14; D remains unclear. The germline CDR1 and CDR2 sequences are SGHDN and FVKESK. Trimming took 0 bases from V and 2 from J, leaving 23 bases between them. This CDR3 is 19 amino acids long.

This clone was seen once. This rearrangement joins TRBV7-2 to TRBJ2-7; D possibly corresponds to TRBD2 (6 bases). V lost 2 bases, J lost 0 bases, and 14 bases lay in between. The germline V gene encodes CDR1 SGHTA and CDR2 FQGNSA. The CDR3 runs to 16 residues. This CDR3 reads CASSLLGTQSSYEQYF. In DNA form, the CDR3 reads TGTGCCAGCAGCTTATTGGGGACTCAAAGCTCCTACGAGCAGTACTTC.

DNA for the CDR3: TGTGCCAGCTCCTTAGCGGGGGCCGCCTACGAGCAGTACTTC. This codes for CASSLAGAAYEQYF. The chain recombines TRBV18 with TRBJ2-7; 9 positions match TRBD2. Trimming took 6 bases from V and 2 from J; bases not matched to a gene: 5. The CDR3 is made up of 14 amino acids. Germline V gives CDR1 KGHSH, CDR2 LQKENI. The entire variable domain, with the rest obtained from reference TRBV18 and TRBJ2-7, is as follows: NAGVMQNPRHLVRRRGQEARLRCSPMKGHSHVYWYRQLPEEGLKFMVYLQKENIIDESGMPKERFSAEFPKEGPSILRIQQVVRGDSAAYFCASSLAGAAYEQYFGPGTRLTVT.

The CDR3 here is CASSFGGNTEAFF. For the CDR3, the DNA is TGTGCCAGCAGTTTCGGTGGGAACACTGAAGCTTTCTTT. The chain recombines TRBV28 with TRBJ1-1; no clear D gene. The V gene's germline CDR1 is MDHEN and CDR2 SYDVKM. The CDR3 sequence is 13 residues long. Trimming shortened V by 3 bases and J by 1 base, and 6 bases separated the two germline ends.

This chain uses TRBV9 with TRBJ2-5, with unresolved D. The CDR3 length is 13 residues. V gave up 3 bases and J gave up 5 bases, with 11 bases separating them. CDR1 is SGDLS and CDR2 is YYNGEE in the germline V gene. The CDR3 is CASSARTEETQYF. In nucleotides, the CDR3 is TGTGCCAGCAGCGCAAGGACCGAGGAGACCCAGTACTTC.

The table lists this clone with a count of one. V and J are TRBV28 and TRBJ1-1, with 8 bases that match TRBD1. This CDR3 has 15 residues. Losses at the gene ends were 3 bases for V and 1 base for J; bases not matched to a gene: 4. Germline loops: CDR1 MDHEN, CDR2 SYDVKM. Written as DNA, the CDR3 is TGTGCCAGCAGTTTCTCAGGGGGCTGGAACACTGAAGCTTTCTTT. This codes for CASSFSGGWNTEAFF.

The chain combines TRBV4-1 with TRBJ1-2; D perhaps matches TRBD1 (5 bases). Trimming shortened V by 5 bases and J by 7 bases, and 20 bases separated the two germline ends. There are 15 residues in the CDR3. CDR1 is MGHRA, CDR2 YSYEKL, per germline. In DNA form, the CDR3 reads TGCGCCAGCAGCATACAAGGCGTAGGGGAGGCTGGCTACACCTTC. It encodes CASSIQGVGEAGYTF.

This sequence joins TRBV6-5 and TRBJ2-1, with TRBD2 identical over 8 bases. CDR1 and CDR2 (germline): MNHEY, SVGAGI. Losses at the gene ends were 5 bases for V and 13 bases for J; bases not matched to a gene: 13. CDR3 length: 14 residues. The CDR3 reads CASSPPLRRGVQFF. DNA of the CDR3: TGTGCCAGCAGTCCCCCCCTGAGGCGGGGGGTCCAGTTCTTC.

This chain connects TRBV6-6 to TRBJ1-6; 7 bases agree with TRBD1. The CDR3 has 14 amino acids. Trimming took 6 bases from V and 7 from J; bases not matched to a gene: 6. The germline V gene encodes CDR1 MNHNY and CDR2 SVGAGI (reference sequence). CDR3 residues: CASSQGVGNSPLHF. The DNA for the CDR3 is TGTGCCAGCAGCCAGGGGGTTGGGAATTCACCCCTCCACTTT.

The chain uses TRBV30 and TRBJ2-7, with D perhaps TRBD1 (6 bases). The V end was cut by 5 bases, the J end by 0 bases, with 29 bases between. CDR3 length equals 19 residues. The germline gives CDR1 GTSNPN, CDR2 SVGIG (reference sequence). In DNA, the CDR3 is TGTGCCTGGCATCCTAAACAGGGTGCGTCTCCTTTGAGCTCCTACGAGCAGTACTTC. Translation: CAWHPKQGASPLSSYEQYF. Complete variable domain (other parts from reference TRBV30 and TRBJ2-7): SQTIHQWPATLVQPVGSPLSLECTVEGTSNPNLYWYRQAAGRGLQLLFYSVGIGQISSEVPQNLSASRPQDRQFILSSKKLLLSDSGFYLCAWHPKQGASPLSSYEQYFGPGTRLTVT.

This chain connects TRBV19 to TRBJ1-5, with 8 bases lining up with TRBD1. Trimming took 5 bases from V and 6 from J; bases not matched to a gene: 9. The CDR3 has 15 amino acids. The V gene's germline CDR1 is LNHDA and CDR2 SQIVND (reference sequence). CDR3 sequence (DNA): TGTGCCAGTAGTCCGTCGACAGGGGAGGGTCAGCCCCAGCATTTT. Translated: CASSPSTGEGQPQHF. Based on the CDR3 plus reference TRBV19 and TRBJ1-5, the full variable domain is DGGITQSPKYLFRKEGQNVTLSCEQNLNHDAMYWYRQDPGQGLRLIYYSQIVNDFQKGDIAEGYSVSREKKESFPLTVTSAQKNPTAFYLCASSPSTGEGQPQHFGDGTRLSIL.